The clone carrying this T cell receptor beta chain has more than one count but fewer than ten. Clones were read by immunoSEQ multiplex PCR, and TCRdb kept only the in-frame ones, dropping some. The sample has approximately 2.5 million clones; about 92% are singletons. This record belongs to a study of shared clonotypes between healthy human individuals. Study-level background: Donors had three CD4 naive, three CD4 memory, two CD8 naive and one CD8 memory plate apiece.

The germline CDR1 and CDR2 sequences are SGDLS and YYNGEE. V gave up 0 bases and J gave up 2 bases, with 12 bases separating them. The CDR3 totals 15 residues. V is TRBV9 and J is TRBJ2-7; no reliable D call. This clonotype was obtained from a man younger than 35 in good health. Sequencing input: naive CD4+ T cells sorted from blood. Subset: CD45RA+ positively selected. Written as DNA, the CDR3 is TGTGCCAGCAGCGTAGGGGTGGACCACCCCTACGAGCAGTACTTC. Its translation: CASSVGVDHPYEQYF.